This T cell receptor beta chain is from a study of regulatory T cells in long-lasting Graves disease. This CDR3 is 16 amino acids long. CDR1 and CDR2 (germline): WNHNN, SYGVQD (reference sequence). The V segment lost 7 bases and the J segment 4 bases; nucleotides outside the gene matches: 13. Libraries of TCR beta came from iRepertoire HTBI primers plus Arm-PCR of CDR3 regions. Using its own MiXCR run on the multiplex PCR reads, TCRdb lists one record per CDR3 protein. The data hold about 450,000 distinct CDR3 sequences, with about 20% observed a single time. Time point reported: persistent/refractory GD, antithyroid drugs over 5 years with positive TRAb. PBMCs provided the RNA from which the TCR library was made. By American Thyroid Association guidelines, Graves' disease was diagnosed in the cohort. Remarks on this clonotype: Its antigen is undetermined. This may be a read error: a much more frequent sequence differs by one nucleotide.

Whole-study findings and limits: A greater number of public clonotypes (about 2,900) was shared by persistent patients than by new patients (about 890). Researchers examined only peripheral blood and not thyroid tissue.

The sequences come from peripheral blood mononuclear cells (PBMCs), collected when the disease was refractory, from a patient treated with antithyroid drugs. The source of this sequence is a female donor with Graves disease. The rearrangement joins TRBV10-1 to TRBJ2-5; TRBD2 matches at 9 bases. Here the CDR3 DNA reads TGCGCCAGCATTACAAATGGACTAGCGCGCAGAGAGACCCAGTACTTC. Its translation is CASITNGLARRETQYF.